This TCR beta chain derives from a study of regulatory T cells in long-lasting Graves disease. Time point of the sample: newly diagnosed GD, antithyroid drugs for less than 3 months. PBMCs were the source of the RNA used for TCR sequencing. This clonotype was seen more than once but under ten times. V was clipped by 7 bases and J by 0 bases, with 14 bases between them. CDR1 is SGHTA and CDR2 is FQGNSA in the germline V gene. This CDR3 spans 15 amino acids. Arm-PCR of CDR3 regions and iRepertoire HTBI primers were used to build TCR beta libraries. TCRdb re-analysed the multiplex PCR reads in MiXCR, keeping a single row per CDR3 protein. The data hold around 500,000 distinct CDR3 sequences, with 9.5% to 15% observed a single time. Another study also made use of these data, one on T cells in Graves' hyperthyroidism and ophthalmopathy. This second study says: The HTBI set primed first-round TCR CDR3 RT-PCR.

The source of this sequence is a woman younger than 45 with Graves disease. The chain uses TRBV7-2 and TRBJ2-3; maybe TRBD1 (6 bases). Here the sequenced sample was peripheral blood mononuclear cells (PBMCs), taken at new diagnosis, from a patient treated with antithyroid drugs. Written as DNA, the CDR3 is TGTGCCAGCACCGGGGACATCTCTAGCACAGATACGCAGTATTTT. Translating gives CASTGDISSTDTQYF.